This T cell receptor beta chain was observed in a study of T cell responses to AZD1222 COVID-19 vaccine. Overall study findings and caveats: White British ancestry dominated among donors, who included more females, and clonal diversity was possibly underestimated. The study found vaccine-associated CD4 TCRs spanning spike, dominant at 160-218 and 743-854.

Germline loops: CDR1 DFQATT, CDR2 SNEGSKA (reference sequence). The V end was cut by 3 bases, the J end by 3 bases, with 5 bases between. The length of the CDR3 is 11 residues. Repertoires were generated with immunoSEQ multiplex PCR, while TCRdb's copy carries only in-frame clones and drops some. The sample includes tens of thousands of clones, about 90% of them seen just once. Analyses pooled second doses at about 4 or about 12 weeks. Turning to this clone: What it recognizes is unknown.

The clonotype originates from an adult who received the AZD1222 COVID-19 vaccine. The sequencing here drew on peripheral blood, taken 28 days after the second AZD1222 dose. This chain joins TRBV20-1 and TRBJ1-2, with D unresolved. The CDR3 nucleotides are TGCAGTGCTAGCGATTACTATGGCTACACCTTC. This codes for CSASDYYGYTF.